The 7 T cell receptor beta chains in this list originate from one sample, sequenced in a study of shared clonotypes between healthy human individuals. Profiled with immunoSEQ multiplex PCR; TCRdb holds only in-frame clones, not every one. The sample shows some 2,500,000 clones, 93% of them seen only once. Sequencing was carried out using naive CD4+ T cells from PBMCs. Subset of the sample: CD45RA+ positively selected. All receptors derive from a man between 18 and 29 years old in good health. Some clones in this sample may be carry-over from other donors' samples.

The V call is TRBV7-2, the J call TRBJ2-1; 8 positions agree with TRBD2. The J segment lost 3 bases and the V segment lost 5 bases, leaving 12 bases of the junction unmatched. The CDR3 sequence is 17 residues long. CDR1 SGHTA and CDR2 FQGNSA come from the germline V gene. The CDR3 is CASSRPSISGGYNEQFF. The CDR3 nucleotides read TGTGCCAGCAGCCGTCCTTCTATAAGCGGGGGCTACAATGAGCAGTTCTTC. The full variable domain, its missing parts supplied by reference TRBV7-2 and TRBJ2-1, is GAGVSQSPSNKVTEKGKDVELRCDPISGHTALYWYRQSLGQGLEFLIYFQGNSAPDKSGLPSDRFSAERTGGSVSTLTIQRTQQEDSAVYLCASSRPSISGGYNEQFFGPGTRLTVL.

The chain is built from TRBV18 and TRBJ2-7; no clear D. V dropped 2 bases and J dropped 4 bases, with 9 bases sitting between them. Germline V lookup: CDR1 KGHSH, CDR2 LQKENI. CDR3 length: 13 amino acids. CDR3 in DNA: TGTGCCAGCTCACCATGGTTCCGGTACGAGCAGTACTTC. Residues: CASSPWFRYEQYF.

This clone was observed a single time. The rearrangement joins TRBV25-1 to TRBJ2-2; a possible D gene is TRBD1 (6 bases). The length of the CDR3 is 15 residues. Trimming shortened V by 3 bases and J by 6 bases, and 14 bases separated the two germline ends. CDR1 and CDR2 from the germline V gene are MGHDK and SYGVNS. The CDR3 DNA reads TGTGCCAGCAGTGATCGACCCGAGGGGGCCGGGGAGCTGTTTTTT. Protein: CASSDRPEGAGELFF.

This chain links TRBV4-2 with TRBJ1-6, with 7 nucleotides matching TRBD1. The junction had 6 bases not matched to a gene; V was cut back by 1 base and J by 9 bases. The germline V gene encodes CDR1 LGHNA and CDR2 YNFKEQ. CDR3 length: 15 amino acids. CDR3 in amino acids: CASSQGTGPPSPLHF. For the CDR3, the DNA is TGTGCCAGCAGCCAAGGGACAGGCCCACCTTCACCCCTCCACTTT.

On this clone itself: The same CDR3 is also encoded by other DNA sequences in this sample. The V and J genes are TRBV2 and TRBJ2-3, with 7 bases that match TRBD1. CDR1 and CDR2 (germline): SNHLY, FYNNEI. Unmatched junction bases numbered 8, after V lost 7 bases and J lost 4 bases. The CDR3 has 14 residues. The CDR3 coding sequence is TGTGCCAGCAACAGGGACAGAGGCGCAGATACGCAGTATTTT. It specifies CASNRDRGADTQYF.

The chain joins TRBV28 to TRBJ1-1, with D perhaps TRBD1 (5 bases). V was cut by 8 bases and J by 10 bases, with 14 bases left in between. The CDR3 extends over 11 amino acids. Germline-derived CDR1 and CDR2 are MDHEN and SYDVKM. The CDR3 protein is CASRSRERAFF. The CDR3 coding sequence is TGTGCCAGCCGATCCAGGGAGCGAGCTTTCTTT.

CDR3 sequence: CASTEGGQGFFNYGYTF. CDR3 coding DNA: TGTGCCAGCACTGAAGGGGGACAGGGGTTTTTTAACTATGGCTACACCTTC. J is TRBJ1-2 and V is TRBV28; TRBD1 aligns across 10 bases. Per germline, CDR1 MDHEN and CDR2 SYDVKM. V shed 7 bases, J shed 1 base, and the junction held 12 bases outside the gene matches. The CDR3 is made up of 17 amino acids.